This T cell receptor (beta chain) was sequenced during a study of blood T cell repertoires in COVID-19. Produced via immunoSEQ multiplex PCR; TCRdb's table is partial and in-frame only. The profile covers about 300,000 clones, with approximately 90% appearing a single time and about 9.4% taken by the ten largest. CDR1 is MNHEY, CDR2 SMNVEV, per germline (reference sequence). CDR3 length equals 15 residues. V dropped 6 bases and J dropped 4 bases, with 19 bases sitting between them. The chain uses TRBV27 and TRBJ2-7; maybe TRBD1 (5 bases). The sequence was obtained from a woman aged 18-35 years who had recovered from COVID-19. The sample comprised PBMCs or T cells enriched from blood (not recorded which). CDR3 in amino acids: CASSSPQVPLYEQYF. CDR3 bases: TGTGCCAGCAGCTCGCCACAGGTGCCCCTTTACGAGCAGTACTTC.